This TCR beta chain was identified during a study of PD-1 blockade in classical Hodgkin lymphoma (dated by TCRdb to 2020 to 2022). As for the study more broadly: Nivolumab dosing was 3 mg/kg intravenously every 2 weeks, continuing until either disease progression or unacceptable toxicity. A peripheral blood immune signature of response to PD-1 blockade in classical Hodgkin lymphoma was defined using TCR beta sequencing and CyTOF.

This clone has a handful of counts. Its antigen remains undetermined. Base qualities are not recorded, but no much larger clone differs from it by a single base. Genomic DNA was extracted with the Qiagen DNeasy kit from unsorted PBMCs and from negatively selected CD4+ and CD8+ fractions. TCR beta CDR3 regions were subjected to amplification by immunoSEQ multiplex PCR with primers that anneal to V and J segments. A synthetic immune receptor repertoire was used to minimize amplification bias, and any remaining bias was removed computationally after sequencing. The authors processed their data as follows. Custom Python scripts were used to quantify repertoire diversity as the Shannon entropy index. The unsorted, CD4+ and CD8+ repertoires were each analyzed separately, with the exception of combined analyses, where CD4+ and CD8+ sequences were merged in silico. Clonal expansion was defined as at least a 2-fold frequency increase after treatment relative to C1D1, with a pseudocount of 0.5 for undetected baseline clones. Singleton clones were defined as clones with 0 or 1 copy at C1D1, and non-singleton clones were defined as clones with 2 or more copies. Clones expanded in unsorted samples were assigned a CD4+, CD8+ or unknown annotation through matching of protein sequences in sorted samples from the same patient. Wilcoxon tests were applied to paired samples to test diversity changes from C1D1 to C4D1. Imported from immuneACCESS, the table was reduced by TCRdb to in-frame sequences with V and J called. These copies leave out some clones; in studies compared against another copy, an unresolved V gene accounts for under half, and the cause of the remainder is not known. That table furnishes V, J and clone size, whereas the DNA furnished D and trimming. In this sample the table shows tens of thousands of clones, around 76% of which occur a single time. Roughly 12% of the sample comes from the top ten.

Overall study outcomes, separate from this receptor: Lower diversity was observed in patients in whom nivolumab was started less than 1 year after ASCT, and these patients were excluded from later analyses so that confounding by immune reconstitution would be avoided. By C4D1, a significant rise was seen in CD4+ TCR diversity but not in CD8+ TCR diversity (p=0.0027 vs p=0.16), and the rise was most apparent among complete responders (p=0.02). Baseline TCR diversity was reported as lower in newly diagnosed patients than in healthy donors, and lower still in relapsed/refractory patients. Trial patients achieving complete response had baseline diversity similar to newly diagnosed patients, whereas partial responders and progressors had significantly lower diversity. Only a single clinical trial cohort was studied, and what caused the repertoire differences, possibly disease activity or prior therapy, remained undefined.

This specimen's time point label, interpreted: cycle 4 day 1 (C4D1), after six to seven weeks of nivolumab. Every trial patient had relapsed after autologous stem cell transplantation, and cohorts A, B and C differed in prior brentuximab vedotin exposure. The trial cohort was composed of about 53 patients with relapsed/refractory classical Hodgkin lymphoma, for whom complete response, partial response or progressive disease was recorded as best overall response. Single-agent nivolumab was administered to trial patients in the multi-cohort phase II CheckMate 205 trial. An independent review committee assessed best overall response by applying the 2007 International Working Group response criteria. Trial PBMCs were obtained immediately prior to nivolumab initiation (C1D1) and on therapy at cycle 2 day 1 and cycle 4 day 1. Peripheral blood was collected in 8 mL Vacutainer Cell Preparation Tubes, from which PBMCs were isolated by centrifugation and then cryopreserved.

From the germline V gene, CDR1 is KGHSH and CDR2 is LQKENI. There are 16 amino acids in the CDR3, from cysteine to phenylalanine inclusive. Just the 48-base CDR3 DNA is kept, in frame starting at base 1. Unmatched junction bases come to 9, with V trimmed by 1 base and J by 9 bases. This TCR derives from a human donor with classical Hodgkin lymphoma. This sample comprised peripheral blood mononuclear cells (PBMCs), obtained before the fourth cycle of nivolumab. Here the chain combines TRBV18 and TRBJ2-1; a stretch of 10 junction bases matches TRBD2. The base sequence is TGTGCCAGCTCACCACGCGCTAGCGGGAGAACCGCTGAGCAGTTCTTC. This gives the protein CASSPRASGRTAEQFF.